The 23 T cell receptor beta chains in this list originate from one sample, sequenced in a study of cytotoxic CD8 clonotypes in ibrutinib-treated CLL. TCRdb's copy holds only in-frame clones and misses some; the assay was immunoSEQ multiplex PCR. The sample lists over 70,000 clones; 70% to 80% were seen once. This material consisted of PBMCs, taken after 12 months of ibrutinib treatment. These receptors all stem from a human donor with chronic lymphocytic leukemia.

The gene calls are TRBV4-2 and TRBJ2-2, with D possibly matching TRBD1 (7 bases). This CDR3 is built from 17 residues. Trimming cost V 3 bases and J 2 bases, with 16 bases left between them. Germline CDR1 LGHNA, CDR2 YNFKEQ. Here the CDR3 reads CASSQRDRAGNTGELFF. CDR3 DNA sequence: TGTGCCAGCAGCCAGCGCGACAGGGCGGGAAACACCGGGGAGCTGTTTTTT.

This sequence joins TRBV5-4 and TRBJ2-5; D is undetermined. Germline assignment: CDR1 SGHNT and CDR2 YYREEE (reference sequence). The ends were cut back, 0 bases at V and 2 bases at J, with 8 bases in the middle. This CDR3 comprises 14 residues. The CDR3 DNA is TGTGCCAGCAGCTTGGGGGGTGGGCAAGAGACCCAGTACTTC. Translated, it gives CASSLGGGQETQYF. The entire variable domain, with the rest obtained from reference TRBV5-4 and TRBJ2-5, is as follows: ETGVTQSPTHLIKTRGQQVTLRCSSQSGHNTVSWYQQALGQGPQFIFQYYREEENGRGNFPPRFSGLQFPNYSSELNVNALELDDSALYLCASSLGGGQETQYFGPGTRLLVL.

The chain uses TRBV6-6 and TRBJ1-5; no clear D. CDR3 length: 13 residues. The germline V and J ends were trimmed by 9 bases and 2 bases, with 11 bases remaining between them. CDR1 and CDR2 from the germline V gene are MNHNY and SVGAGI (reference sequence). In DNA form, the CDR3 reads TGTGCCAGTCGGGTGGTGGGCAATCAGCCCCAGCATTTT. Its protein product is CASRVVGNQPQHF.

This clone was observed at least ten times. The chain combines TRBV28 with TRBJ1-2; possible D gene TRBD1, 5 bases. CDR1 MDHEN and CDR2 SYDVKM come from the germline V gene. The CDR3 length is 15 residues. V was cut by 7 bases and J by 2 bases, with 17 bases left in between. Here the CDR3 reads CASTPREGNNYGYTF. The CDR3 nucleotides read TGTGCCAGCACCCCCAGGGAAGGGAACAACTATGGCTACACCTTC.

This chain links TRBV7-2 with TRBJ2-5; D might be TRBD2 (5 bases). CDR1 and CDR2 from the germline V gene are SGHTA and FQGNSA. This CDR3 is built from 15 residues. V was shortened by 2 bases and J by 5 bases, with 15 bases between the two germline ends. CDR3 loop: CASSLSSALGETQYF. CDR3 nucleotide sequence: TGTGCCAGCAGCTTAAGTAGCGCCTTAGGGGAGACCCAGTACTTC.

This clone has more than one count but fewer than ten. The J gene is TRBJ1-5, the V gene TRBV6-1; D perhaps matches TRBD1 (6 bases). The CDR3 is 13 residues long. V was shortened by 4 bases and J by 6 bases, with 10 bases between the two germline ends. Germline V gene sequence: CDR1 MNHNS, CDR2 SASEGT. CDR3 sequence: CASSVLGGQPQHF. The CDR3 region has the DNA TGTGCCAGCAGTGTGTTAGGGGGTCAGCCCCAGCATTTT.

The V call is TRBV5-8, the J call TRBJ2-7, with D maybe TRBD2 (5 bases). The germline V and J ends were trimmed by 0 bases and 4 bases, with 11 bases remaining between them. CDR1 and CDR2 (germline): SGHTS, YDEGEE. CDR3 length: 14 residues. CDR3 residues: CASSLGAGPYEQYF. In DNA form, the CDR3 reads TGTGCCAGCAGCTTGGGGGCGGGTCCGTACGAGCAGTACTTC.

The rearrangement uses TRBV7-2 and TRBJ2-1; D may be TRBD2 (7 bases). This CDR3 has 13 amino acids. CDR1 and CDR2 (germline): SGHTA, FQGNSA. Trimming cost V 3 bases and J 8 bases, with 11 bases left between them. This CDR3 reads CASSFGGRDEQFF. In DNA form, the CDR3 reads TGTGCCAGCAGCTTCGGGGGGCGCGATGAGCAGTTCTTC.

The chain carries TRBV13 and TRBJ2-7; D tentatively fits TRBD1 or TRBD2 (5 bases each). CDR3 length: 12 residues. V lost 2 bases and J 5 bases, leaving 7 bases between the germline ends. Germline CDR1 PRHDT, CDR2 FYEKMQ (reference sequence). Written as DNA, the CDR3 is TGTGCCAGCAGCTTAAGGGACGACGAGCAGTACTTC. Its translation: CASSLRDDEQYF.

The CDR3 is CASSASGEQFF. As DNA, the CDR3 is TGTGCCAGCAGCGCAAGCGGGGAGCAGTTCTTC. The rearrangement links TRBV7-2 to TRBJ2-1; perhaps TRBD2 as D (6 bases). Germline CDR1 SGHTA, CDR2 FQGNSA. CDR3 length: 11 residues. Trimming shortened V by 5 bases and J by 10 bases, and 9 bases separated the two germline ends. Filled out from reference TRBV7-2 and TRBJ2-1, the complete variable domain reads GAGVSQSPSNKVTEKGKDVELRCDPISGHTALYWYRQSLGQGLEFLIYFQGNSAPDKSGLPSDRFSAERTGGSVSTLTIQRTQQEDSAVYLCASSASGEQFFGPGTRLTVL.

A few counts support this clone. Written as DNA, the CDR3 is TGTGCCACCAGCAGATCCGACGGGGACAGCCGCAATCAGCCCCAGCATTTT. This codes for CATSRSDGDSRNQPQHF. This chain links TRBV15 with TRBJ1-5, with TRBD1 matching 7 bases. The CDR3 has 17 residues. Germline V gives CDR1 LNHNV, CDR2 YYDKDF (reference sequence). Trimming removed 2 bases from V and 2 bases from J; junction bases left unmatched: 9.

The chain has TRBV28 and TRBJ2-1; 9 bases match TRBD2. Unmatched junction bases numbered 12, after V lost 2 bases and J lost 7 bases. CDR1 and CDR2 from the germline V gene are MDHEN and SYDVKM. The CDR3 is 17 amino acids. The CDR3 DNA reads TGTGCCAGCAGTTTACCGTGGGGTAGCGGGGGCCAGAATGAGCAGTTCTTC. Translation: CASSLPWGSGGQNEQFF.

The chain recombines TRBV4-2 with TRBJ2-7; 8 nucleotides match TRBD1. Germline CDR1 LGHNA, CDR2 YNFKEQ. The CDR3 length is 16 residues. Trimming cost V 0 bases and J 2 bases; bases outside gene matches: 6. The CDR3 reads CASSQEPGQGPYEQYF. CDR3 DNA: TGTGCCAGCAGCCAAGAACCCGGACAGGGCCCCTACGAGCAGTACTTC.

The chain has TRBV4-3 and TRBJ1-2; D is perhaps TRBD1 (6 bases). With 4 bases removed from V and 8 bases from J, the gap between germline ends came to 14 bases. In germline, CDR1 is LGHNA, CDR2 YSLEER. The CDR3 has 13 residues. The CDR3 loop is CASSPRGSLGYTF. The CDR3 coding sequence is TGCGCCAGCAGCCCCAGGGGTTCGCTCGGCTACACCTTC.

The chain has TRBV5-6 and TRBJ1-6; maybe TRBD1 (6 bases). The CDR3 length is 12 residues. CDR1 and CDR2 from the germline V gene are SGHDT and YYEEEE. Trimming left V 7 bases short and J 7 bases short, with 9 bases between. The CDR3 sequence is CASRTANSPLHF. In nucleotides, the CDR3 is TGTGCCAGCCGGACAGCCAATTCACCCCTCCACTTT.

V and J are TRBV6-1 and TRBJ2-1; D remains unclear. This CDR3 region has 13 residues. CDR1 and CDR2 from the germline V gene are MNHNS and SASEGT. V dropped 5 bases and J dropped 6 bases, with 11 bases sitting between them. The CDR3 bases are TGTGCCAGCAGTAAGAGTTTGGGCAATGAGCAGTTCTTC. Translated: CASSKSLGNEQFF.

This rearrangement joins TRBV28 to TRBJ1-3, with D tentatively TRBD1 (6 bases). CDR1 MDHEN and CDR2 SYDVKM come from the germline V gene. This CDR3 spans 14 amino acids. Between the trimmed V and J ends, which lost 4 bases and 12 bases, there was a span of 19 bases. The CDR3 DNA sequence: TGTGCCAGCAGTTCTGTCCAAGTGACAGGAGGCATATATTTT. It translates to CASSSVQVTGGIYF.

The chain combines TRBV7-2 with TRBJ2-2; unclear D gene. CDR1 and CDR2 (germline): SGHTA, FQGNSA. This CDR3 comprises 14 residues. Trimming took 7 bases from V and 0 from J, leaving 9 bases between them. CDR3 bases: TGTGCCAGCAACCCGGGCGCGAACACCGGGGAGCTGTTTTTT. Amino acids: CASNPGANTGELFF.

This clone occurred many times. This sequence joins TRBV7-6 and TRBJ1-1; D is uncertain. Germline CDR1 reads SGHVS; CDR2 reads FNYEAQ. The V end was cut by 5 bases, the J end by 1 base, with 11 bases between. The CDR3 has 14 amino acids. As DNA, the CDR3 is TGTGCCAGCAGCCCGACACCCTCGAACACTGAAGCTTTCTTT. Encoded protein: CASSPTPSNTEAFF.

The chain joins TRBV14 to TRBJ2-6; 7 bases are a match to TRBD1. Per the germline V gene, CDR1 is SGHDN and CDR2 is FVKESK. The CDR3 consists of 19 residues. Trimming at V came to 0 bases and at J to 0 bases, leaving 8 bases not matched to a gene. The CDR3 region has the DNA TGTGCCAGCAGCCAAGAGGGGGACAGCGACCCCTCTGGGGCCAACGTCCTGACTTTC. As protein: CASSQEGDSDPSGANVLTF. Supplemented by reference TRBV14 and TRBJ2-6, the full variable domain reads EAGVTQFPSHSVIEKGQTVTLRCDPISGHDNLYWYRRVMGKEIKFLLHFVKESKQDESGMPNNRFLAERTGGTYSTLKVQPAELEDSGVYFCASSQEGDSDPSGANVLTFGAGSRLTVL.

The chain links TRBV7-3 to TRBJ2-3, with 9 nucleotides matching TRBD2. This CDR3 comprises 15 residues. V was pared by 5 bases and J by 4 bases, with 7 bases of the junction left unmatched. Germline values: CDR1 SGHTA, CDR2 FQGTGA. This chain's CDR3 is CASSPSGTSPDTQYF. CDR3 in DNA: TGTGCCAGCAGCCCTTCCGGGACTAGCCCAGATACGCAGTATTTT.

The V and J genes are TRBV19 and TRBJ2-2; 7 bases align to TRBD1. Germline CDR1 LNHDA, CDR2 SQIVND (reference sequence). The CDR3 runs to 14 residues. V shed 6 bases, J shed 6 bases, and the junction held 7 bases outside the gene matches. This chain's CDR3 is CASRTGYPSGELFF. CDR3 DNA: TGTGCCAGTAGGACAGGGTACCCGTCCGGGGAGCTGTTTTTT.

The rearrangement links TRBV29-1 to TRBJ2-7; D unclear. Trimming took 0 bases from V and 3 from J, leaving 6 bases between them. This CDR3 is 12 amino acids long. Germline CDR1 and CDR2: SQVTM and ANQGSEA. CDR3 amino acids: CSVEDGLYEQYF. Here the CDR3 DNA reads TGCAGCGTTGAAGACGGGCTCTACGAGCAGTACTTC.